A selection of T cell receptor beta chains follows, all from one sample in a study of memory CD4+ T cells and cytomegalovirus serostatus. Method: immunoSEQ multiplex PCR; TCRdb's copy keeps in-frame clones and lacks some. This sample carries about 42,000 clones, around 80% of them seen once, and the ten largest clones take around 0.6%. The material sequenced was memory CD4+ T cells from blood. The receptors stem from an adult in good health and CMV-seronegative. Each CDR3 is given without its conserved first and last residue. Each record gives: J gene, V gene, CDR3 protein.

J gene: TRBJ2-1
V gene: TRBV30
CDR3 protein: GMASYNEQF

J gene: TRBJ1-1
V gene: TRBV5-4
CDR3 protein: ASSLGQGGNTEAF

J gene: TRBJ1-1
V gene: TRBV19
CDR3 protein: ASTLGTENTEAF

J gene: TRBJ1-1
V gene: TRBV28
CDR3 protein: ASTPDRAGITEAF

J gene: TRBJ1-5
V gene: TRBV30
CDR3 protein: AWSIKGQGVIQPQH

J gene: TRBJ2-1
V gene: TRBV21-1
CDR3 protein: ASSKDRSGSEQF

J gene: TRBJ2-7
V gene: TRBV11-2
CDR3 protein: ASSPRGGAGLEQY

J gene: TRBJ1-4
V gene: TRBV4-2
CDR3 protein: ASSRETSGTNEKLF

J gene: TRBJ2-7
V gene: TRBV5-1
CDR3 protein: ASSLNSYYEQY

J gene: TRBJ2-7
V gene: TRBV2
CDR3 protein: ASSEATGSSYEQY

J gene: TRBJ1-3
V gene: TRBV9
CDR3 protein: ASSVGGGIGNTIY

J gene: TRBJ1-2
V gene: TRBV27
CDR3 protein: ASSQRQGYLYGYT

J gene: TRBJ1-1
V gene: TRBV29-1
CDR3 protein: SVNRGTEAF

J gene: TRBJ2-7
V gene: TRBV7-2
CDR3 protein: ASSFGDAAKYEQY

J gene: TRBJ1-1
V gene: TRBV7-8
CDR3 protein: ASSLSWGNLGTEAF

J gene: TRBJ2-7
V gene: TRBV29-1
CDR3 protein: SVEVSGFGEQY

J gene: TRBJ1-5
V gene: TRBV5-1
CDR3 protein: ASSPAGGKQPQH

J gene: TRBJ2-5
V gene: TRBV7-2
CDR3 protein: ASSADRDQETQY

J gene: TRBJ2-4
V gene: TRBV7-9
CDR3 protein: ASSLGQGPRY

J gene: TRBJ1-4
V gene: TRBV29-1
CDR3 protein: SARGDTNEKLF